A selection of T cell receptor beta chains follows, all from one sample in a study of shared clonotypes between healthy human individuals. TCRdb's copy holds only in-frame clones and misses some; the assay was immunoSEQ multiplex PCR. The sample lists approximately 1,500,000 clones, roughly 98% seen once, with roughly 0.4% in the top ten. Sequenced: naive CD4+ T cells sorted from blood. All receptors derive from a man under 40 in good health. The CDR3 runs from the conserved cysteine through the conserved F or W.

TRBV2,13,CASSEKNTGELFF
TRBV5-1,13,CASSLVPSLEQFF
TRBV5-1,18,CASSTGTGSPAFRYEQYF
TRBV6-1,12,CATGQGSYEQYF
TRBV29-1,14,CSVEEAASTDTQYF
TRBV4-3,14,CASSQGDGNYGYTF
TRBV6-6,13,CASSLVTRVAQYF
TRBV7-9,17,CASTSDREGFGNQPQHF
TRBV30,17,CAWGGGFLPGDYNEQFF
TRBV5-4,14,CASSSRGLAGEQYF
TRBV13,15,CASSFTTSATYEQYF
TRBV7-8,12,CASSPGAYEQYF
TRBV30,11,CAWSKINEQFF
TRBV28,12,CASSLAEGRYTF
TRBV5-1,17,CASSLGLAGGPRETQYF
TRBV12-5,17,CASGPGIAGEVQETQYF
TRBV4-3,15,CASSLEQGADYEQYF
TRBV5-4,14,CASSLDYGKYTQYF
TRBV4-2,15,CASSREGGQPYEQFF
TRBV9,15,CASSVAPGAGETQYF
TRBV18,16,CASSPGTGGAEEKLFF
TRBV13,16,CASSSYLGHGNTEAFF
TRBV29-1,13,CSVEVTGEGEQFF
TRBV5-4,13,CASSLAGSEQAFF
TRBV6-5,14,CASSYRDNRYEQYF
TRBV5-6,14,CASSFSDGAYEQYF
TRBV10-1,11,CASSDRDEQYF
TRBV7-8,14,CASSLGGASYGYTF
TRBV6-1,16,CASSEAFGRAARTQYF
TRBV19,14,CASSGPTNTGELFF
TRBV28,14,CASSWGQGNTEAFF
TRBV18,14,CASSLGPGPDTQYF
TRBV11-2,15,CASSVVRTDNYGYTF
TRBV28,11,CASSSPYEQYF
TRBV6-5,15,CASSGLDGIGNTIYF
TRBV27,19,CASSRRDRDLGSSYNEQFF
TRBV18,14,CASSRDSPGNTIYF
TRBV18,12,CASSPPGRGYTF
TRBV4-2,17,CASSRSYRPQGADEQYF
TRBV9,14,CASSVGAGNGGYTF
TRBV5-1,15,CASSLGGVSSDTQYF
TRBV5-1,16,CASSLELRQDYNEQFF
TRBV5-5,14,CASSPGTRSYEQYF
TRBV11-2,16,CASSLDLTGAIYEQYF
TRBV10-3,14,CAIRGSGQVTEAFF
TRBV4-1,14,CASSQVVSTDTQYF
TRBV11-2,16,CASSLEGSGWNTEAFF
TRBV18,11,CAAGYGETQYF
TRBV6-6,16,CASSYGGSNNGYEQYF
TRBV10-3,11,CASEGINTQYF
TRBV27,15,CASSYGRGVNTEAFF
TRBV5-6,14,CASSLSPFPGEQYF
TRBV7-3,16,CASSSHVSRFYNEQFF
TRBV4-1,13,CASKDSGANVLTF
TRBV30,15,CAWIQTRDVDYGYTF